The present T cell receptor (beta chain) was sequenced within a study of T cell changes during pregnancy in multiple sclerosis. This CDR3 comprises 15 residues. Germline lookup yields CDR1 LNHDA and CDR2 SQIVND (reference sequence). The V gene lost 3 bases and the J gene lost 5 bases, with 13 bases spanning the gap. Method: immunoSEQ multiplex PCR; TCRdb's copy keeps in-frame clones and lacks some. The sample lists over 50,000 clones, just over 90% seen once, with 1.5% to 2% in the top ten. This TCR came from a female donor with multiple sclerosis, enrolled in a pregnancy study. The chain has TRBV19 and TRBJ1-4, with D possibly matching TRBD1 (5 bases). The starting material was peripheral blood, obtained in the second trimester of pregnancy. CDR3 nucleotide sequence: TGTGCCAGTAGTATTCTGGCAGGGAAGAATGAAAAACTGTTTTTT. This translates into CASSILAGKNEKLFF.